This section outlines one T cell receptor (beta chain) sequence together with its context. Its cognate antigen is unknown. This specimen belongs to a study of beta chain features in type 1 diabetes. General observations from the study: A moderate, significant TCRB CDR3 shortening appeared in type 1 diabetes across four CD4+ subsets. Patients' naive, central memory and Treg TCRB repertoires seemed closer to one another than those of healthy donors.

cDNA synthesis used the whole RNA isolate, giving expressed TCRB sequences. Sequencing was performed with immunoSEQ multiplex PCR; in TCRdb, only in-frame clones are kept and a portion is missing. This table has hundreds of thousands of clones, over 10% appearing once. It was one heparinised blood draw, averaging roughly 100 mL, that each donor gave. Cell sorting via CD45RO/CCR7/CD25/CD127/CD95/CD27 was performed to obtain CD4+ naive, central memory, regulatory and stem cell-like memory cells. The V end lost 10 bases, the J end lost 3 bases, and 21 bases lay between the germline ends. Germline V gene lookup returns CDR1 SGDLS and CDR2 YYNGEE. The CDR3 runs to 15 residues.

The clonotype was recovered from a man aged 18 to 29 with type 1 diabetes. The chain carries TRBV9 and TRBJ2-3, with TRBD2 as a possible D gene (5 bases). The sample comprised naive CD4+ T cells from blood. DNA for the CDR3: TGTGCCTCGTCCTCAGGTGCGGGCGTAACAGATACGCAGTATTTT. Amino acids: CASSSGAGVTDTQYF.